The rows below give T cell receptor beta chains drawn from one sample of a study of blood T cell repertoires in COVID-19. Only in-frame clones appear in the TCRdb table, and some are missing; sequencing was by immunoSEQ multiplex PCR. The table has under 200,000 clones, 84% seen once. The sequenced material came from PBMCs or T cells enriched from blood (not recorded which). The receptors were sampled from a woman in her 30s who had been exposed to COVID-19. CDR3s include the opening cysteine and the closing phenylalanine or tryptophan. The D gene is left open where the match is weak. A clone size is listed for some rows: how often the clone was seen (once, few, many), or a class if it is expanded.

v_call,j_call,d_call,clone_size,cdr3_nt,cdr3_aa
TRBV5-4,TRBJ1-1,-,many,TGTGCCAGCAGCTTGGTTGGAGGGAGCACTGAAGCTTTCTTT,CASSLVGGSTEAFF
TRBV7-2,TRBJ2-7,-,-,TGTGCCAGCAGCTTGCGAAACGAGCAGTACTTC,CASSLRNEQYF
TRBV6-5,TRBJ2-2,-,few,TGTGCCAGCAGTCTACAGGGGAACACCGGGGAGCTGTTTTTT,CASSLQGNTGELFF
TRBV7-2,TRBJ2-7,TRBD1,once,TGTGCCAGCAGCTTGGGAACGGGACAGGGCAGAGGAGGCTCCTACGAGCAGTACTTC,CASSLGTGQGRGGSYEQYF
TRBV5-8,TRBJ1-5,-,-,TGTGCCAGCAGGCAGAGGAAGTATAGCAATCAGCCCCAGCATTTT,CASRQRKYSNQPQHF
TRBV25-1,TRBJ1-5,-,few,TGTGCCAGCAGTGGGTCAGGGGATTATCAGCCCCAGCATTTT,CASSGSGDYQPQHF
TRBV2,TRBJ1-6,-,-,TGTGCCAGCAGGTCCACAGGGAACCCTCAGGAGCCCCTCCACTTT,CASRSTGNPQEPLHF
TRBV29-1,TRBJ2-2,-,-,TGCAGCGTTGGCCCTCGCGGCCTAGGGGAGCTGTTTTTT,CSVGPRGLGELFF
TRBV7-2,TRBJ2-7,TRBD2,once,TGTGCCAGCAGCCCCCTCGCGGGGGCCTACGAGCAGTACTTC,CASSPLAGAYEQYF
TRBV7-8,TRBJ2-1,TRBD2,-,TGTGCCAGCAGCTCCACCAGTAGCGGGAGAAACAATGAGCAGTTCTTC,CASSSTSSGRNNEQFF
TRBV27,TRBJ1-5,TRBD1,-,TGTGCCAGCAGTCGGACAGGGGGTAGCAATCAGCCCCAGCATTTT,CASSRTGGSNQPQHF
TRBV4-1,TRBJ1-5,-,-,TGCGCCAGCAGCCAGGGCGCGGGGGTAGATCAGCCCCAGCATTTT,CASSQGAGVDQPQHF
TRBV13,TRBJ2-2,-,-,TGTGCCAGCAGCTCGGGCACCGGGGAGCTGTTTTTT,CASSSGTGELFF
TRBV20-1,TRBJ2-7,-,once,TGCAGTGCAGGTGGACACGACTTC,CSAGGHDF
TRBV6-4,TRBJ2-1,TRBD2,-,TGTGCCAGCAGTCCTAGTAGCGGGGGGGCCTACAATGAGCAGTTCTTC,CASSPSSGGAYNEQFF
TRBV4-1,TRBJ1-1,-,-,TGCGCCAGCAGCCAAGCAGTCATCACTGAAGCTTTCTTT,CASSQAVITEAFF
TRBV7-2,TRBJ1-6,-,-,TGTGCCAGCAGCTTATTGCAGGGTAGCAATTCACCCCTCCACTTT,CASSLLQGSNSPLHF
TRBV3-1/TRBV3-2,TRBJ2-4,TRBD1,-,TGTGCCAGCAGCCCCACAGGGGGCCTTCAGTACTTC,CASSPTGGLQYF
TRBV7-9,TRBJ2-6,-,-,TGTGCCAGCAGCGCCTCTAATTCGTTGCACGTCCTGACTTTC,CASSASNSLHVLTF
TRBV18,TRBJ1-2,-,-,TGTGCCAGCTCACCGGGTCGAGGATCCTATGGCTACACCTTC,CASSPGRGSYGYTF
TRBV4-2,TRBJ2-3,TRBD2,-,TGTGCCAGCAGCCCTACCCGACTAGCGGGGGTGGTAGATACGCAGTATTTT,CASSPTRLAGVVDTQYF
TRBV27,TRBJ2-3,TRBD1,-,TGTGCCAGCAGTTATACGCCGGGACAGGGGACAGATACGCAGTATTTT,CASSYTPGQGTDTQYF
TRBV5-5,TRBJ2-7,-,-,TGTGCCAGCAGCTTGTACGTCCTTCCAACCTACGCGTACGAGCAGTACTTC,CASSLYVLPTYAYEQYF
TRBV29-1,TRBJ1-2,-,-,TGCAGCGTTGGATTCCGGGGGACCGTTGGCTACACCTTC,CSVGFRGTVGYTF
TRBV19,TRBJ1-3,-,few,TGTGCCAGTAGTACCCACAGTATCGGAAACACCATATATTTT,CASSTHSIGNTIYF
TRBV6-5,TRBJ1-3,-,-,TGTGCCAGCTGGAGGGGAGGCTCTGGAAACACCATATATTTT,CASWRGGSGNTIYF
TRBV30,TRBJ1-4,TRBD1,-,TGTGCCTGGGGAGGACAGGGCTACGAAAAACTGTTTTTT,CAWGGQGYEKLFF
TRBV27,TRBJ2-7,-,-,TGTGCCAGCAGTCCCCCCCCCGGGAGCGAGCAGTACTTC,CASSPPPGSEQYF
TRBV28,TRBJ1-5,TRBD1,-,TGTGCCAGCAGTTTCCCCGGGACAGGGGCTCAGCCCCAGCATTTT,CASSFPGTGAQPQHF
TRBV5-1,TRBJ2-5,-,-,TGCGCCAGCAGCTCGGGACTGGCGGGGGAGACCCAGTACTTC,CASSSGLAGETQYF
TRBV4-1,TRBJ1-1,-,-,TGCGCCAGCAGCCAAGATCGGGCAGGGGCTAACTCAGCTTTCTTT,CASSQDRAGANSAFF
TRBV10-3,TRBJ1-2,-,-,TGTGCCATCAGTAAAGTGGACGGGAGTGGAGGCTACACCTTC,CAISKVDGSGGYTF
TRBV25-1,TRBJ2-1,-,-,TGTGCCAGCAGTCCAGCGAGTGAGCAGTTCTTC,CASSPASEQFF
TRBV6-5,TRBJ1-2,TRBD1,-,TGTGCCAGCATTGGACAGGGGGCGCGTGGCTACACCTTC,CASIGQGARGYTF
TRBV13,TRBJ1-3,-,-,TGTGCCAGCAGCCCGTACGGGGGGCTACGGTATTTT,CASSPYGGLRYF
TRBV2,TRBJ1-4,TRBD1,-,TGTGCCAGCAGCGGCCCCCGGACAGGGGGAGAAAAACTGTTTTTT,CASSGPRTGGEKLFF
TRBV27,TRBJ2-1,-,-,TGTGCCAGCAGTTTATCTGCGGGGCCGGGTCATGAGCAGTTCTTC,CASSLSAGPGHEQFF
TRBV4-1,TRBJ1-4,-,-,TGCGCCAGCAGCCAAGATTGGGGCGCCGAAAAACTGTTTTTT,CASSQDWGAEKLFF
TRBV27,TRBJ2-2,-,-,TGTGCCAGCAGTTTTTTAGCCGGGGAGCTGTTTTTT,CASSFLAGELFF
TRBV19,TRBJ2-1,-,-,TGTGCCAGTAGTAAGGTATCAGGGTGGGATGAGCAGTTCTTC,CASSKVSGWDEQFF
TRBV12-5,TRBJ1-3,-,-,TGTGCTAGTGGACAGGGCTCTGGAAACACCATATATTTT,CASGQGSGNTIYF
TRBV5-6,TRBJ1-1,-,-,TGTGCCAGCAGCTACGCAGGGATGAGGGCTTTCTTT,CASSYAGMRAFF
TRBV19,TRBJ2-1,TRBD1,-,TGTGCCAGCCACCGGGACAGGGCTTACAATGAGCAGTTCTTC,CASHRDRAYNEQFF
TRBV12-3/TRBV12-4,TRBJ1-2,-,-,TGTGCCAGCAGTCTCCAGGGGTATGGCTACACCTTC,CASSLQGYGYTF
TRBV30,TRBJ2-3,TRBD2,-,TGTGCCGGGACTAGCGGGGGGAAGACAGATACGCAGTATTTT,CAGTSGGKTDTQYF
TRBV15,TRBJ2-5,TRBD2,-,TGTGCCACCAGCAGAGATTCCGCGTTAGCGGGGGGCGCAGAGACCCAGTACTTC,CATSRDSALAGGAETQYF
TRBV2,TRBJ2-3,TRBD2,-,TGTGCCAGCGGGGGACTAGCAATTTCAGATACGCAGTATTTT,CASGGLAISDTQYF
TRBV7-3,TRBJ1-3,-,-,TGTGCCAGCAGCTCGGACATAACCTCTGGAAACACCATATATTTT,CASSSDITSGNTIYF
TRBV5-1,TRBJ2-7,-,-,TGCGCCAGCAGCTTGAGTTTGGTTAGCTCCTACGAGCAGTACTTC,CASSLSLVSSYEQYF
TRBV27,TRBJ2-1,-,-,TGTGCCAGCAGTCCGGAGACCCGAATACCGAGAGAGGAGCAGTTCTTC,CASSPETRIPREEQFF
TRBV4-1,TRBJ2-1,TRBD1,-,TGCGCCAGCAGCCAAGAGGGTCTCGGCAGGGGGCCGTTCCACTCCTACAATGAGCAGTTCTTC,CASSQEGLGRGPFHSYNEQFF
TRBV2,TRBJ2-7,TRBD1,-,TGTGCCAGCCTTCCCGGGACAGCGAACGAGCAGTACTTC,CASLPGTANEQYF
TRBV23-1,TRBJ1-6,-,-,TGCGCCAGCAGTCAATCGGGCGAAAGCTCCTATAATTCACCCCTCCACTTT,CASSQSGESSYNSPLHF
TRBV18,TRBJ1-6,-,-,TGTGCCAGCTCACCCCCCAGGGTCAATTCACCCCTCCACTTT,CASSPPRVNSPLHF
TRBV19,TRBJ1-2,-,-,TGTGCCAGTAGTATAGCGTCGGGATACTATGGCTACACCTTC,CASSIASGYYGYTF
TRBV6-5,TRBJ2-5,-,-,TGTGCCAGCAGCGACACAGAGACCCAGTACTTC,CASSDTETQYF
TRBV11-2,TRBJ2-2,TRBD2,once,TGTGCCAGCATTCACTCCGCGGGACTAGCGGGGCCCGGGGAGCTGTTTTTT,CASIHSAGLAGPGELFF
TRBV7-9,TRBJ2-1,-,-,TGTGCCAGCAGCTTAGTCTACTATGAGCAGTTCTTC,CASSLVYYEQFF
TRBV7-7,TRBJ2-1,TRBD2,few,TGTGCCAGCAGCTTTTCCGGCGGGGGGCTTGATGAGCAGTTCTTC,CASSFSGGGLDEQFF